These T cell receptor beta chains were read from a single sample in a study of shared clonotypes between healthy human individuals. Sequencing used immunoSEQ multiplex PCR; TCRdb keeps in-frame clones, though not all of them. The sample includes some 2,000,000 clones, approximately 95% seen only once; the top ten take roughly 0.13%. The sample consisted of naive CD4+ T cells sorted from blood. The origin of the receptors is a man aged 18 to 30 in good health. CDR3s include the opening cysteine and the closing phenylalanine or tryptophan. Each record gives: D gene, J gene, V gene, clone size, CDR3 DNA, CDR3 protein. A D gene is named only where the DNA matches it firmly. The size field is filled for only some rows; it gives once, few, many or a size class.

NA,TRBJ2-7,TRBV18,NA,TGTGCCAGCTCACCAATAAGCGGACCCTACGAGCAGTACTTC,CASSPISGPYEQYF
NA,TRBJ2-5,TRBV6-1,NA,TGTGCCAGCACCCCGCTGTCCCTAGGAGGGGAGACCCAGTACTTC,CASTPLSLGGETQYF
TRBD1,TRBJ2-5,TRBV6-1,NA,TGTGCCAGCAGTGAAGCTGGGACAGGGCGAGGGGAGACCCAGTACTTC,CASSEAGTGRGETQYF
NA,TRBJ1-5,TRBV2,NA,TGTGCCAGCAGTGAAGCACATGGGGGGCCCCAGCATTTT,CASSEAHGGPQHF
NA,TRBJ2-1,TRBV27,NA,TGTGCCAGCAGCCGCTCTAGGACACTGGGCAATGAGCAGTTCTTC,CASSRSRTLGNEQFF
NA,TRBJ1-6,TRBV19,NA,TGTGCCAGTGAGGCCCAGGGTAATAATTCACCCCTCCACTTT,CASEAQGNNSPLHF
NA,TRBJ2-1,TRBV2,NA,TGTGCCAGCAGTGAAAATTGGGTCTACAATGAGCAGTTCTTC,CASSENWVYNEQFF
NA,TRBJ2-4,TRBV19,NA,TGTGCCAGTAACTTGTGGGGCGAAAACATTCAGTACTTC,CASNLWGENIQYF
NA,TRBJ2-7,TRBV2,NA,TGTGCCAGCAGTGAAGATTCAGCGCAGTACTTC,CASSEDSAQYF
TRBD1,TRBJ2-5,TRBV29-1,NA,TGCAGCGCCGGGGGACAGGGGGCCGAGACCCAGTACTTC,CSAGGQGAETQYF
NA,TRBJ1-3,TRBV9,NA,TGTGCCAGCAGCGTACGGGGAGCGGGAAACACCATATATTTT,CASSVRGAGNTIYF
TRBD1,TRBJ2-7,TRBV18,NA,TGTGCCAGCTCACCACTGGGGACAGGGTCCTACGAGCAGTACTTC,CASSPLGTGSYEQYF
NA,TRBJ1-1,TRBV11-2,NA,TGTGCCAGCAGCTTAATAGGGGACGGGAACACTGAAGCTTTCTTT,CASSLIGDGNTEAFF
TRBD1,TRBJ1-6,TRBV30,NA,TGTGCCTGGAGTGTACAGGGGGGTTCACCCCTCCACTTT,CAWSVQGGSPLHF
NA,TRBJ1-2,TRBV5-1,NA,TGCGCCAGCAGAGGCAGCAACTATGGCTACACCTTC,CASRGSNYGYTF
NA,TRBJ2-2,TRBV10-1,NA,TGCGCCAGCGGGTTTGGCGGGGAGCTGTTTTTT,CASGFGGELFF
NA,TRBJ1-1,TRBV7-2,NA,TGTGCCAGCAGCTATGTAGGGAGGGATGAAGCTTTCTTT,CASSYVGRDEAFF
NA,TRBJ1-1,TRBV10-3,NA,TGTGCCGCTTGTGGCGGGTCCGAAATGAACACTGAAGCTTTCTTT,CAACGGSEMNTEAFF
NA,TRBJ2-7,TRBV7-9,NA,TGTGCCAGCAGCCTAGGGGCAGGGGTCGTGTACGAGCAGTACTTC,CASSLGAGVVYEQYF
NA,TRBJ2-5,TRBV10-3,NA,TGTGCCATCAGGGGAGGCGGGGAGGAGACCCAGTACTTC,CAIRGGGEETQYF
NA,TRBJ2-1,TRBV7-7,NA,TGTGCTAGCAGCTTAGAAGTGGGAGGTATCCCCTACAATGAGCAGTTCTTC,CASSLEVGGIPYNEQFF
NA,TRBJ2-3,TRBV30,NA,TGTGCCTGGAGTGTACCCCGACTCATCACAGATACGCAGTATTTT,CAWSVPRLITDTQYF
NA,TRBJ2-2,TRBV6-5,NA,TGTGCCAGCAGGGACCCTTTCACCGGGGAGCTGTTTTTT,CASRDPFTGELFF
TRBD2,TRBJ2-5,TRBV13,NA,TGTGCCAGCAGCACCCGGACTAGCGGGAGGGCCGGAGTTCCAGAGACCCAGTACTTC,CASSTRTSGRAGVPETQYF
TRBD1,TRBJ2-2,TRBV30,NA,TGTGCCTGGTTGGGACAGGAGAACACCGGGGAGCTGTTTTTT,CAWLGQENTGELFF
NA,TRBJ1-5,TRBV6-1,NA,TGTGCCAGCAGGTGGGGGGGCGCGAATCAGCCCCAGCATTTT,CASRWGGANQPQHF
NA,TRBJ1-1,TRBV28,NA,TGTGCCAGCGGGGGGCTCTTGCTGAACACTGAAGCTTTCTTT,CASGGLLLNTEAFF
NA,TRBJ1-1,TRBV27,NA,TGTGCCAGCAGTTTCAGGAGGGGCACTGAAGCTTTCTTT,CASSFRRGTEAFF
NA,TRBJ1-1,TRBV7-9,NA,TGTGCCAGCAGCTTGTCAACAGGGAAGGGAGCTAACACTGAAGCTTTCTTT,CASSLSTGKGANTEAFF
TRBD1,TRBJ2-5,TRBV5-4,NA,TGTGCCAGCAGCTTGTTTGGGGTACAGGGGATCCAAGAGACCCAGTACTTC,CASSLFGVQGIQETQYF
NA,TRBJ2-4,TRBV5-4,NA,TGTGCCAGCAGCTTGGAGCGGACAGCGGAAAACATTCAGTACTTC,CASSLERTAENIQYF
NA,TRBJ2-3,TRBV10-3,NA,TGTGCCATCAGTGAGAGGGGATCCACAGATACGCAGTATTTT,CAISERGSTDTQYF
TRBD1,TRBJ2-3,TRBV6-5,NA,TGTGCCAGCAGCGATACAGGGGGCACAGATACGCAGTATTTT,CASSDTGGTDTQYF
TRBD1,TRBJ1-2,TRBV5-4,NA,TGTGCCAGCAGCGAGCGGACAGGGAAAGGTTATGGCTACACCTTC,CASSERTGKGYGYTF
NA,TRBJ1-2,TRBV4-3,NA,TGCGCCAGCAGCCAAGAACGACAGCCTCTCTATGGCTACACCTTC,CASSQERQPLYGYTF
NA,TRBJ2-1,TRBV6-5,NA,TGTGCCACACAACGACTGGTGGATGAGCAGTTCTTC,CATQRLVDEQFF
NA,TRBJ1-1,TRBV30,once,TGTGCCTGGAGTAGTCGGGCCCCGAACACTGAAGCTTTCTTT,CAWSSRAPNTEAFF
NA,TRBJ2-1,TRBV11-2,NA,TGTGCCAGCAGCTTAGCCTACGGGAGTGTTAATGAGCAGTTCTTC,CASSLAYGSVNEQFF
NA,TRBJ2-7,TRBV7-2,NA,TGTGCCAGCAGCTCCTACTCTAGCGACTCGGGATCGGGATACGAGCAGTACTTC,CASSSYSSDSGSGYEQYF
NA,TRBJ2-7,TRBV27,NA,TGTGCCAGCAGTCCGACGGGGCAGGGGAACTCCTACGAGCAGTACTTC,CASSPTGQGNSYEQYF